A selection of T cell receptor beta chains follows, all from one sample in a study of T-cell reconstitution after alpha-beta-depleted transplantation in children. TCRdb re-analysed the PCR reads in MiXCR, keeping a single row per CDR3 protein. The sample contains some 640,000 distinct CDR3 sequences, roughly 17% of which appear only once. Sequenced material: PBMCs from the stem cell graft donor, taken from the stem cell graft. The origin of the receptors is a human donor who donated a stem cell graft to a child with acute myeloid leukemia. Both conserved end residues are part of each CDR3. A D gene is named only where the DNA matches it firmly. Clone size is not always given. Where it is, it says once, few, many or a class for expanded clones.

cdr3_nt: TGCAGTGCCCCCCTTGGGTACGAGCAGTACTTC
cdr3_aa: CSAPLGYEQYF
clone_size: many
d_call: -
j_call: TRBJ2-7
v_call: TRBV20-1

cdr3_nt: TGTGCCAGCAGTACAGGGGGACGAGCCGGGGCCAACGTCCTGACTTTC
cdr3_aa: CASSTGGRAGANVLTF
clone_size: few
d_call: TRBD1
j_call: TRBJ2-6
v_call: TRBV6-2/TRBV6-3

cdr3_nt: TGCGCCAGCAGCCCCCAGGGCGCGAACATTCAGTACTTC
cdr3_aa: CASSPQGANIQYF
clone_size: -
d_call: -
j_call: TRBJ2-4
v_call: TRBV4-1

cdr3_nt: TGTGCCAGCAGCTCCGCTGAGGGGGCTGGCTACACCTTC
cdr3_aa: CASSSAEGAGYTF
clone_size: many
d_call: TRBD1
j_call: TRBJ1-2
v_call: TRBV7-2

cdr3_nt: TGTGCCAGCTCACCGGACAGTCAACAAGCTTTCTTT
cdr3_aa: CASSPDSQQAFF
clone_size: -
d_call: -
j_call: TRBJ1-1
v_call: TRBV18

cdr3_nt: TGTGCCAGCAGCTACCCAGGGTTTCTGGGCACTACCAACTATGGCTACACCTTC
cdr3_aa: CASSYPGFLGTTNYGYTF
clone_size: many
d_call: -
j_call: TRBJ1-2
v_call: TRBV11-2

cdr3_nt: TGTGCCATCAGTGAGGCGGGTGAAGCTTTCTTT
cdr3_aa: CAISEAGEAFF
clone_size: many
d_call: -
j_call: TRBJ1-1
v_call: TRBV10-3

cdr3_nt: TGCGCCAGCAGCTTGGACGTAGAGAATGAGCAGTTCTTC
cdr3_aa: CASSLDVENEQFF
clone_size: few
d_call: -
j_call: TRBJ2-1
v_call: TRBV5-1

cdr3_nt: TGTGCCAGCAGCTTACATTCCAATGAGCAGTTCTTC
cdr3_aa: CASSLHSNEQFF
clone_size: few
d_call: -
j_call: TRBJ2-1
v_call: TRBV7-9

cdr3_nt: TGCGCCAGCAGAACCAAAGAGACCCAGTACTTC
cdr3_aa: CASRTKETQYF
clone_size: many
d_call: -
j_call: TRBJ2-5
v_call: TRBV5-1

cdr3_nt: TGCGCCAGCAGCCTGGGGACTCTGACAACTAATGAAAAACTGTTTTTT
cdr3_aa: CASSLGTLTTNEKLFF
clone_size: -
d_call: -
j_call: TRBJ1-4
v_call: TRBV5-1

cdr3_nt: TGCGCCAGCAGTTACGGACAGGAGGAAAAACTGTTTTTT
cdr3_aa: CASSYGQEEKLFF
clone_size: -
d_call: TRBD1
j_call: TRBJ1-4
v_call: TRBV5-1

cdr3_nt: TGTGCCAGCAGTGAATGGAGCTATAGCAATCAGCCCCAGCATTTT
cdr3_aa: CASSEWSYSNQPQHF
clone_size: few
d_call: -
j_call: TRBJ1-5
v_call: TRBV25-1

cdr3_nt: TGTGCCTGGGACGAGACAGGGGATAATTCACCCCTCCACTTT
cdr3_aa: CAWDETGDNSPLHF
clone_size: -
d_call: TRBD1
j_call: TRBJ1-6
v_call: TRBV30

cdr3_nt: TGTGCCAGCAGCATCCTACAGGGTGGGGCCAACACTGAAGCTTTCTTT
cdr3_aa: CASSILQGGANTEAFF
clone_size: -
d_call: -
j_call: TRBJ1-1
v_call: TRBV7-9

cdr3_nt: TGTGCCACCAGTGATTTGGGCGGATCGAACACCGGGGAGCTGTTTTTT
cdr3_aa: CATSDLGGSNTGELFF
clone_size: -
d_call: -
j_call: TRBJ2-2
v_call: TRBV24-1

cdr3_nt: TGCAGTGCCTTTCCAGCGAGCACAGATACGCAGTATTTT
cdr3_aa: CSAFPASTDTQYF
clone_size: few
d_call: -
j_call: TRBJ2-3
v_call: TRBV20-1

cdr3_nt: TGTGCCAGCAGCTTTCCGGAGTCCACCGGGGAGCTGTTTTTT
cdr3_aa: CASSFPESTGELFF
clone_size: -
d_call: -
j_call: TRBJ2-2
v_call: TRBV7-9

cdr3_nt: TGTGCCAGCAGCTTCCCGGGGCAAGAGACCCAGTACTTC
cdr3_aa: CASSFPGQETQYF
clone_size: many
d_call: -
j_call: TRBJ2-5
v_call: TRBV7-9

cdr3_nt: TGTGCCAGCAGTGGATGGACCTTGGCAGACAATACGCAGTATTTT
cdr3_aa: CASSGWTLADNTQYF
clone_size: -
d_call: -
j_call: TRBJ2-3
v_call: TRBV12-3/TRBV12-4

cdr3_nt: TGTGCCAGCAGCCCCCCAGGGATTCAGCCCCAGCATTTT
cdr3_aa: CASSPPGIQPQHF
clone_size: many
d_call: -
j_call: TRBJ1-5
v_call: TRBV7-2

cdr3_nt: TGCAGTGCAAACCGGGACAGGGCCACCTACAATGAGCAGTTCTTC
cdr3_aa: CSANRDRATYNEQFF
clone_size: many
d_call: TRBD1
j_call: TRBJ2-1
v_call: TRBV20-1

cdr3_nt: TGTGCCAGCAGCAAAGCACGAGAGAACACCGGGGAGCTGTTTTTT
cdr3_aa: CASSKARENTGELFF
clone_size: few
d_call: -
j_call: TRBJ2-2
v_call: TRBV21-1